Shown below are 20 T cell receptor delta chains from a single sample sequenced in a study of gamma-delta chains in newborns, infants, children. TCRdb called clones anew from the reads with CATT. This table has roughly 3,100 delta-chain clones, about 2.7% appearing once. Sequences were obtained from blood. Receptor source: a child who was a newborn, infant or young child, either healthy, febrile or measles-vaccinated (not recorded which).

On this clone itself: This sequence may be a read error, since a much larger clone differs from it by one base. This sequence joins TRDV2 and TRDJ1; 11 bases fit TRDD3. Germline V gene data show CDR1 as GEAIGNYY and CDR2 as EKD. The CDR3 covers 18 residues. Trimming at V came to 5 bases and at J to 0 bases, leaving 13 bases not matched to a gene. CDR3 nucleotides: TGTGCCTGTGTCCACATGCTAATGGGGGATACGGACACCGATAAACTCATCTTT. Its translation is CACVHMLMGDTDTDKLIF.

This clone was found a few times. This chain uses TRDV1 with TRDJ1; tentatively, D is TRDD2 or TRDD3 (9 bases each). Trimming cost V 7 bases and J 0 bases, with 33 bases left between them. There are 21 residues in the CDR3. In germline, CDR1 is TSWWSYY, CDR2 QGS. CDR3 nucleotide sequence: TGTGCTCTTGAAAAGCTCTTCCTTCCTACTGGGGGACAGAGGTACACCGATAAACTCATCTTT. This encodes CALEKLFLPTGGQRYTDKLIF.

This clone was observed a handful of times. A far larger clone is just one base off, so this is likely a read error. The J gene is TRDJ1, the V gene TRDV2; 11 positions match TRDD3. Germline V gene sequence: CDR1 GEAIGNYY, CDR2 EKD. The CDR3 covers 15 residues. The CDR3 DNA reads as TGTGCCCGTGACACCGTAGAATGGGGGATACGCGAACTCATCTTT. Translation: CARDTVEWGIRELIF.

By share, this clone counts as large (0.1 to 1%). V is TRDV2 and J is TRDJ1; 9 positions match TRDD3. V trimming: 0 bases; J trimming: 1 base; junction bases outside the gene matches: 8. Germline CDR1 and CDR2: GEAIGNYY and EKD. This CDR3 spans 17 amino acids. CDR3 sequence reads: CACDTLGDSISTDKLIF. In DNA form, the CDR3 reads TGTGCCTGTGACACCCTGGGGGATTCCATAAGCACCGATAAACTCATCTTT.

As to this clone: A much larger clone lies a single base off, so this may be a read error. This chain uses TRDV2 with TRDJ1; TRDD3 aligns across 11 bases. Germline CDR1 is GEAIGNYY and CDR2 is EKD. The CDR3 consists of 20 residues. In nucleotides, the CDR3 is TGTGCCTGTAACACCGTTCCAGATGGGGATCGAACTGGGGGATACGATAAACTCATCTTT. Protein: CACNTVPDGDRTGGYDKLIF.

This clone has just a few counts. A much larger clone differs from this one at a single base, so this may be a read error. The chain has TRDV2 and TRDJ1; 10 bases agree with TRDD3. CDR3 length: 17 amino acids. V lost 3 bases and J lost 2; bases outside the gene matches: 11. From germline, CDR1 is GEAIGNYY and CDR2 EKD. CDR3 amino acids: CACDEPGDTRNTDKLIF. The DNA for the CDR3 is TGTGCCTGTGACGAACCGGGGGATACGCGTAATACCGATAAACTCATCTTT.

This clone is labeled large. The chain is built from TRDV2 and TRDJ1, with TRDD3 as a possible D gene (6 bases). V dropped 3 bases and J dropped 0 bases, with 19 bases sitting between them. CDR1 and CDR2 (germline): GEAIGNYY, EKD. This CDR3 contains 17 residues. CDR3 sequence (DNA): TGTGCCTGTGACTCTCTGGGGCCTACGGTACACACCGATAAACTCATCTTT. Translating gives CACDSLGPTVHTDKLIF.

A few counts support this clone. With a much larger clone just one base away, this may be a read error. V is TRDV2 and J is TRDJ1; D gene uncertain. This CDR3 has 16 amino acids. Germline CDR1 reads GEAIGNYY; CDR2 reads EKD. The CDR3 DNA reads TGTGCCTGTGGCACCGTGGGAGGACTGTACACCGATAAACTCATCTTT. Amino acids: CACGTVGGLYTDKLIF.

Concerning this clone: A much larger clone lies one base from this, so it may be a read error. Distinct nucleotide sequences in the sample also encode this CDR3. V is TRDV2 and J is TRDJ1; D unclear. Looked up from germline, CDR1 is GEAIGNYY and CDR2 is EKD. This CDR3 is 17 amino acids long. The CDR3 DNA reads as TGTGCCTGTGACACCGTTAGGGCCAACGGGTACACCGATAAACTCATCTTC. Its protein is CACDTVRANGYTDKLIF.

This clone was counted only a few times. A much larger clone lies a single base off, so this may be a read error. V is TRDV2 and J is TRDJ3; 8 positions agree with TRDD3. V shed 3 bases and J 0 bases; nucleotides not matched to a gene: 15. The CDR3 has 21 amino acids. Germline values: CDR1 GEAIGNYY, CDR2 EKD. CDR3 DNA: TGTGCCTGTGACGCTATAGATGGGGGATGCCCGAGCTCCTGGGACACCCGACAGATGTTTTTC. It is translated as CACDAIDGGCPSSWDTRQMFF.

A word on this clone: This could be a read error, since a much larger clone is one nucleotide away. The genes are TRDV2 and TRDJ1; 9 nucleotides match TRDD3. CDR3 size: 18 residues. CDR1 is GEAIGNYY, CDR2 EKD, per germline. The CDR3 region has the DNA TGTGCCTGTGATAGTTTGACTACTGGGGGACCCTACACCGATAAACCCATCTTT. Translated, it gives CACDSLTTGGPYTDKPIF.

This clone is judged large. The CDR3 reads CACDAILGDTRNYNKLIF. In nucleotides, the CDR3 is TGTGCCTGTGACGCGATACTGGGGGATACACGAAATTATAATAAACTCATCTTT. The chain is built from TRDV2 and TRDJ1; 12 bases are a match to TRDD3. Germline V gene lookup returns CDR1 GEAIGNYY and CDR2 EKD. Trimming removed 3 bases from V and 6 bases from J; junction bases left unmatched: 16. This CDR3 spans 18 amino acids.

There are a few counts of this clone. This may be a read error: a much more frequent sequence differs by one nucleotide. The rearrangement links TRDV2 to TRDJ1; 11 bases map to TRDD3. J was trimmed by 0 bases and V by 0 bases; bases with no gene match: 11. Germline CDR1 and CDR2: GEAIGNYY and EKD. This CDR3 spans 19 amino acids. The CDR3 spells CACDTVQAGGYSYTDKLIF. In nucleotides, the CDR3 is TGTGCCTGTGACACCGTCCAGGCTGGGGGATACTCCTACACCGATAAACTCATCTTT.

In this sample, this clone turned up a few times. This is likely an artifact of a read error, given a far larger clone one base away. At the DNA level, this CDR3 is encoded by other sequences in the same sample as well. The V gene is TRDV2, the J gene TRDJ1; tentatively, D is TRDD3 (5 bases). In germline, CDR1 is GEAIGNYY, CDR2 EKD. The CDR3 loop spans 15 amino acids. Trimming removed 0 bases at V and 5 bases at J, with 15 bases between. The CDR3, as DNA: TGTGCCTGTGACACCCTATCGGGGGCAACTGATAAACTCATCTTT. This encodes CACDTLSGATDKLIF.

This clone was seen a few times. The likely explanation is a read error, given a far larger clone one base away. The rearrangement uses TRDV2 and TRDJ1; D gene ambiguous. This CDR3 is built from 16 residues. Per germline, CDR1 GEAIGNYY and CDR2 EKD. Deletions cut 0 bases from V and 4 bases from J, with 17 bases between. DNA for the CDR3: TGTGCCTGTGACACCGTGACGGTCGCCGGTAGCGATAAACTCATCTTT. Translated: CACDTVTVAGSDKLIF.

As for this clone: Germline is not matched at one junction end, which may reflect a read error. This chain uses TRDV2 with TRDJ1, with a weak D call TRDD3 (5 bases). This CDR3 is built from 15 residues. Germline CDR1 reads GEAIGNYY; CDR2 reads EKD. The DNA of the CDR3 is TGTGCCTGTAACACCGTGGGGTTTCACACCGATAAACTCATCTTT. Translating gives CACNTVGFHTDKLIF.

Sample share makes this clone medium-sized. The rearrangement joins TRDV1 to TRDJ1; 13 nucleotides align to TRDD3. The V segment lost 1 base and the J segment 0 bases; nucleotides outside the gene matches: 17. This CDR3 is built from 22 residues. Germline loops: CDR1 TSWWSYY, CDR2 QGS. The DNA for the CDR3 is TGTGCTCTTGGGGAACAGAACCGCTTACCGTACTGGGGGATACGGGACACCGATAAACTCATCTTT. It translates to CALGEQNRLPYWGIRDTDKLIF.

This clone is labeled medium-sized. J is TRDJ2 and V is TRDV2; 8 bases are a match to TRDD3. V was pared by 0 bases and J by 4 bases, with 3 bases of the junction left unmatched. This CDR3 region has 15 residues. From germline, CDR1 is GEAIGNYY and CDR2 EKD. CDR3 DNA: TGTGCCTGTGACACCGTCGGGGATACGACAGCACAACTCTTCTTT. Protein sequence: CACDTVGDTTAQLFF.

Within the sample, this clone is medium-sized. This CDR3 is also generated by other DNA sequences in the sample. V gene TRDV2 combines with J gene TRDJ3, with 7 bases matching TRDD3. This CDR3 spans 19 amino acids. Trimming at V came to 3 bases and at J to 0 bases, leaving 10 bases not matched to a gene. Germline CDR1 is GEAIGNYY and CDR2 is EKD. Written as DNA, the CDR3 is TGTGCCTGTGACCCTACTGGGGATCCTTACTCCTGGGACACCCGACAGATGTTTTTC. Translating it yields CACDPTGDPYSWDTRQMFF.

Details on this clone: This may be a read error: a much more frequent sequence differs by one nucleotide. The sample has other DNA sequences that encode this CDR3 too. The rearrangement uses TRDV2 and TRDJ2, with TRDD3 matching over 11 bases. Germline V gene sequence: CDR1 GEAIGNYY, CDR2 EKD. CDR3 length: 16 amino acids. CDR3 in amino acids: CACDILGDNLTAQLFF. CDR3 sequence (DNA): TGTGCTTGTGACATACTGGGGGATAATTTGACAGCACAACTCTTCTTT.